The next 5 T cell receptor beta chains were all read from a single sample in a study of technical replicates of blood from several donors. Method: immunoSEQ multiplex PCR; TCRdb's copy keeps in-frame clones and lacks some. The sample yields about 84,000 clones, less than 95% seen once. Sequencing was performed on T cells isolated from PBMCs. These receptors were taken from a human donor in good health.

This clone was detected only once. V usage is TRBV2 and J usage is TRBJ2-3; 10 nucleotides line up with TRBD2. Germline values: CDR1 SNHLY, CDR2 FYNNEI. The V and J ends lost 8 bases and 6 bases, in that order; junction bases with no gene match: 11. This CDR3 is built from 15 residues. CDR3 amino acids: CASRRGLATTDTQYF. Written as DNA, the CDR3 is TGTGCCAGCCGCAGGGGACTAGCGACAACCGATACGCAGTATTTT.

The V gene is TRBV14, the J gene TRBJ1-2, with TRBD1 identical over 8 bases. CDR1 SGHDN and CDR2 FVKESK come from the germline V gene. The junction had 17 bases not matched to a gene; V was cut back by 4 bases and J by 7 bases. The CDR3 is 17 residues long. The CDR3 DNA sequence: TGTGCCAGCAGCCCCTTGGGACAGGTAACAGGAGTGAGTGGCTACACCTTC. This translates into CASSPLGQVTGVSGYTF.

This chain uses TRBV5-6 with TRBJ2-5, with TRBD2 matching over 12 bases. CDR3 length: 14 amino acids. The V and J ends lost 4 bases and 4 bases, in that order; junction bases with no gene match: 2. Germline V gives CDR1 SGHDT, CDR2 YYEEEE. This CDR3 reads CASSELAGGETQYF. The CDR3 bases are TGTGCCAGCAGCGAACTAGCGGGAGGAGAGACCCAGTACTTC.

This clone was counted a single time. The CDR3 bases are TGTGCCAGCTCTACCTGGGGGGGGAACACTGAAGCTTTCTTT. Translating it yields CASSTWGGNTEAFF. The chain links TRBV2 to TRBJ1-1; possible D gene TRBD1, 5 bases. This CDR3 spans 14 amino acids. V lost 8 bases and J lost 1, with 14 bases in between. Germline V CDR1 and CDR2: SNHLY, FYNNEI.

V gene TRBV27 combines with J gene TRBJ2-2; 8 nucleotides line up with TRBD2. Looked up from germline, CDR1 is MNHEY and CDR2 is SMNVEV (reference sequence). Trimming cost V 7 bases and J 10 bases; bases outside gene matches: 2. The CDR3 consists of 11 residues. The CDR3 here is CASTGGVELFF. CDR3 DNA: TGTGCCAGCACCGGGGGGGTGGAGCTGTTTTTT.